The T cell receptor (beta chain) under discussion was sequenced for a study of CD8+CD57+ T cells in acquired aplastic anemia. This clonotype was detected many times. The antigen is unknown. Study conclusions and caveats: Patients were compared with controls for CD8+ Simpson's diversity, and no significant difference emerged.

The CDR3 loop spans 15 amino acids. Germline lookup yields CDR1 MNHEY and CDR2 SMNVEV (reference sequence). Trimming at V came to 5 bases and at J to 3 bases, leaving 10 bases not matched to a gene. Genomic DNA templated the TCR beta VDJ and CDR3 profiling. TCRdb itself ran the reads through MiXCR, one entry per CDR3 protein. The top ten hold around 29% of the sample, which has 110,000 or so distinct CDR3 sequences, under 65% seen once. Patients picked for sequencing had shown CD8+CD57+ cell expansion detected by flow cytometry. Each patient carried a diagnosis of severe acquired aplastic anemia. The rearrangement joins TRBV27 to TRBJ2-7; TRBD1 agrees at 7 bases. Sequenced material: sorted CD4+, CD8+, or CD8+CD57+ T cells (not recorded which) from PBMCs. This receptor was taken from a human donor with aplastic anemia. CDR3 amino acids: CASSKPRGTDYEQYF. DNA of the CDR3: TGTGCCAGCAGTAAGCCCCGTGGGACAGACTACGAGCAGTACTTC.